This T cell receptor (beta chain) was sequenced during a study of vaccination and CD4 T cells after COVID-19. Study-level information: Samples were taken after vaccination, a median of roughly 70 days after dose two, with a range of 14 to 241. Cultures designated as controls were supplied with a CEFX pool, an HIV-1 Nef pool, or no peptide.

About this clonotype: Its antigen is not identified.

Sequencing of DNA taken from cultured CD4+ T cells relied on the Oncomine TCR Beta short-read assay. TCRdb re-analysed the PCR reads in MiXCR, keeping a single row per CDR3 protein. The top ten hold roughly a quarter of the sample, which has some 9,300 distinct CDR3 sequences, around 60% seen once. Regarding treatment: roughly ten-day PBMC culture with coronavirus spike peptide pools or control peptides (ViraFEST assay). The specimen was CD4+ T cells from blood, cultured in vitro. This receptor was identified in a human donor who had recovered from COVID-19.

CDR3 coding DNA: TGCAGTGCTAGATCCCCGGGACTAGCGCAGTACTTC. Protein product: CSARSPGLAQYF. The chain employs TRBV20-1 and TRBJ2-7; 9 nucleotides match TRBD2. The CDR3 sequence is 12 residues long. Looked up from germline, CDR1 is DFQATT and CDR2 is SNEGSKA (reference sequence). Trimming at V came to 2 bases and at J to 9 bases, leaving 5 bases not matched to a gene.